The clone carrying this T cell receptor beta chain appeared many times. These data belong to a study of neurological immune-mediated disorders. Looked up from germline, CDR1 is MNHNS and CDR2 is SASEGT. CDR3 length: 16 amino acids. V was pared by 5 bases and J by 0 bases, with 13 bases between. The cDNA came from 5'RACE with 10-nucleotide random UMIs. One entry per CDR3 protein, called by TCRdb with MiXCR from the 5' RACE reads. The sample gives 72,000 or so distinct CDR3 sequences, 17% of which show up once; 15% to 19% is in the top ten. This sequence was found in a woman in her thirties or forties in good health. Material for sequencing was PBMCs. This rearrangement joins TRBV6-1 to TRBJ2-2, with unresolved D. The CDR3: CASSFQSSSNTGELFF. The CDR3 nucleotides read TGTGCCAGCAGTTTTCAAAGCAGTTCGAACACCGGGGAGCTGTTTTTT.